This T cell receptor beta chain was captured in a study of shared clonotypes between healthy human individuals. Regarding the study as a whole: The donor pool, a small one, limited the genetic and exposure-history diversity represented. Generation probabilities of non-shared clonotypes were lower (relative to those shared by all four donors).

Each of the donors was a healthy adult who was HIV-negative and had not had a recent acute infection or vaccination. Points on this clone: As yet, its antigen is unknown. Other DNA sequences within the sample encode an identical CDR3.

Each PCR replicate from the sorted subsets contained 150 to 250 ng DNA, which is tens of thousands of T cell genomes. The data were produced by immunoSEQ multiplex PCR, yet TCRdb's version contains in-frame clones alone and is incomplete. The profile shows some 2,000,000 clones, roughly 95% of them singletons. Looked up from germline, CDR1 is SNHLY and CDR2 is FYNNEI. The J segment lost 4 bases and the V segment lost 3 bases, leaving 2 bases of the junction unmatched. This CDR3 is 15 amino acids long. This receptor was obtained from a man younger than 30 in good health. The V and J genes are TRBV2 and TRBJ2-1; 11 nucleotides line up with TRBD2. Source material: naive CD4+ T cells sorted from blood. Subset: CD45RA+ positively selected. In DNA, the CDR3 is TGTGCCAGCAGTGAGACTAGCGGGGCTTACAATGAGCAGTTCTTC. Translating gives CASSETSGAYNEQFF.